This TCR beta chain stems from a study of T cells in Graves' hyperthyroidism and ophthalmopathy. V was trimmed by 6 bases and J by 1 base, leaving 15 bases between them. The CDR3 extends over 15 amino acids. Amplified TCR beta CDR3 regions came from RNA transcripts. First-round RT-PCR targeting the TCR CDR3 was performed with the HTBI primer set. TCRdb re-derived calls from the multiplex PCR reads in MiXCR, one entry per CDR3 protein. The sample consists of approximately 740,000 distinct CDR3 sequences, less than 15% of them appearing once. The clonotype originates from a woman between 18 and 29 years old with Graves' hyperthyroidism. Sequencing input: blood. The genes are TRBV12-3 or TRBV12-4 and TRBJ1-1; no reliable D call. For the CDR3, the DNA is TGTGCCAGCAGACCCCGGGGAGGACCGAACACTGAAGCTTTCTTT. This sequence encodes CASRPRGGPNTEAFF.